This entry lists 6 T cell receptor beta chains sequenced from one sample in a study of cytomegalovirus exposure and HLA in healthy donors. The PCR employed 60 Vbeta primers together with 13 Jbeta primers. The method was immunoSEQ multiplex PCR; TCRdb's version includes in-frame clones alone and lacks a portion of them. Its listing shows approximately 210,000 clones. Sample: PBMCs. The receptors originated from a woman aged 30 to 39 in good health and CMV-seropositive.

This rearrangement joins TRBV27 to TRBJ1-5; 11 nucleotides match TRBD1. CDR3 size: 15 residues. J gave up 9 bases and V 6 bases, and 10 bases lay outside the gene matches. Germline CDR1 reads MNHEY; CDR2 reads SMNVEV (reference sequence). Here the CDR3 reads CASSSGTGGITPQHF. CDR3 bases: TGTGCCAGCAGCTCCGGGACAGGGGGTATAACGCCCCAGCATTTT.

The chain joins TRBV6-1 to TRBJ2-1, with no clear D. Germline V lookup: CDR1 MNHNS, CDR2 SASEGT. The CDR3 sequence is 14 residues long. V was shortened by 1 base and J by 9 bases, with 13 bases between the two germline ends. CDR3 nucleotide sequence: TGTGCCAGCAGTGAAGGGCTAGTAGTGGTTGAGCAGTTCTTC. The encoded protein is CASSEGLVVVEQFF.

V and J are TRBV6-5 and TRBJ1-1, with 9 bases lining up with TRBD1. This CDR3 spans 16 amino acids. V shed 4 bases, J shed 2 bases, and the junction held 8 bases outside the gene matches. CDR1 and CDR2 (germline): MNHEY, SVGAGI. In DNA, the CDR3 is TGTGCCAGCAGTTTAACAGGGGGCGCTCCTAACACTGAAGCTTTCTTT. It translates to CASSLTGGAPNTEAFF.

The V and J genes are TRBV4-1 and TRBJ1-2; no definite D call. The CDR3 consists of 15 residues. V lost 0 bases, J lost 3 bases, and 11 bases lay in between. Germline-derived CDR1 and CDR2 are MGHRA and YSYEKL. CDR3 in amino acids: CASSQDNRAYYGYTF. DNA of the CDR3: TGCGCCAGCAGCCAAGATAACAGAGCCTACTATGGCTACACCTTC.

The chain is built from TRBV19 and TRBJ2-5, with 11 bases matching TRBD2. Unmatched junction bases numbered 12, after V lost 1 base and J lost 2 bases. Germline V CDR1 and CDR2: LNHDA, SQIVND (reference sequence). This CDR3 is built from 19 residues. CDR3 protein: CASSIASRASGGQQETQYF. The CDR3 nucleotides are TGTGCCAGTAGTATAGCCTCCAGGGCTAGCGGGGGGCAACAAGAGACCCAGTACTTC.

V usage is TRBV7-9 and J usage is TRBJ1-6, with D unclear. V lost 5 bases and J lost 10, with 15 bases in between. Germline CDR1 is SEHNR and CDR2 is FQNEAQ (reference sequence). The CDR3 extends over 14 amino acids. The CDR3 DNA reads as TGTGCCAGCAGCCCTAGCGGCCGCCCATCACCCCTCCACTTT. This codes for CASSPSGRPSPLHF.